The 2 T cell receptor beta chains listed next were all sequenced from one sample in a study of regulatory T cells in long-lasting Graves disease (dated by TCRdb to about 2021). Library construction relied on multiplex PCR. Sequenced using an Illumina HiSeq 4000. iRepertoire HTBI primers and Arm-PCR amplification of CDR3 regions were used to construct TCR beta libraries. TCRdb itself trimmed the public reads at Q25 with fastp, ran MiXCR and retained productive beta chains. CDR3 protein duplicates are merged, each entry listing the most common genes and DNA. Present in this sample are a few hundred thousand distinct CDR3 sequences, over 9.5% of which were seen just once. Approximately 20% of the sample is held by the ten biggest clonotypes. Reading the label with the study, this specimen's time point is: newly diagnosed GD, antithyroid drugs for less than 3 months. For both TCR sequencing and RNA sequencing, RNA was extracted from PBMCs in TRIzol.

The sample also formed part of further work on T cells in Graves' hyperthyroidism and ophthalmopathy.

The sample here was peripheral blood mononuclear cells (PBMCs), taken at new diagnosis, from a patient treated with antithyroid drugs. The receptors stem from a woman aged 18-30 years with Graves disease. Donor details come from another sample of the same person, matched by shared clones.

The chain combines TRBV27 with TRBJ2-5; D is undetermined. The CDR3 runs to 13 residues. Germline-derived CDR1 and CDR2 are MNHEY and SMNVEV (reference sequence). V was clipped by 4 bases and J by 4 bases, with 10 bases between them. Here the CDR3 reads CASSSSMGETQYF. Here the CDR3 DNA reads TGTGCCAGCAGTTCCTCCATGGGAGAGACCCAGTACTTC.

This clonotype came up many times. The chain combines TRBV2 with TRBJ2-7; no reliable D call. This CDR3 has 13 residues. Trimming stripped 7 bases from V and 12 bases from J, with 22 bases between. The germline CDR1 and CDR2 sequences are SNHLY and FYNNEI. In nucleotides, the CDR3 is TGTGCCAGCATCCTTGAAGGGATCAACCGAGGGTACGTC. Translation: CASILEGINRGYV.